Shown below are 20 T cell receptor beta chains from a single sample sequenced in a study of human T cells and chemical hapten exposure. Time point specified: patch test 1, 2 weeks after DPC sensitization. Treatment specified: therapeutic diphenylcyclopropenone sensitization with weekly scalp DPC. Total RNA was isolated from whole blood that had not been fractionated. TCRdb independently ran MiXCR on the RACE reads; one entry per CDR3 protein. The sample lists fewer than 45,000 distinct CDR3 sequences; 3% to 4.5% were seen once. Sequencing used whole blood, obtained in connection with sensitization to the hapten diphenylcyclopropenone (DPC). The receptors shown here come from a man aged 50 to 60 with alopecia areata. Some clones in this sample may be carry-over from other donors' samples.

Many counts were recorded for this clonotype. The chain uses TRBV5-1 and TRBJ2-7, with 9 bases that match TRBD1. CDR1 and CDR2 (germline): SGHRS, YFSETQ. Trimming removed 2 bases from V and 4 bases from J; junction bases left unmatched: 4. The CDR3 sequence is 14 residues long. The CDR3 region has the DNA TGCGCCAGCAGCTTTGGACAGGGGCCTTACGAGCAGTACTTC. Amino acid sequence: CASSFGQGPYEQYF.

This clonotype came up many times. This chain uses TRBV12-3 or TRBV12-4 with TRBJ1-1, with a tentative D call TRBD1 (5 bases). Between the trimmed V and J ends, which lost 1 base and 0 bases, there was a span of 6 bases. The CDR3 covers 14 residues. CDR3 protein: CASSLGGVNTEAFF. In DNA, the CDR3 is TGTGCCAGCAGTTTAGGAGGGGTGAACACTGAAGCTTTCTTT.

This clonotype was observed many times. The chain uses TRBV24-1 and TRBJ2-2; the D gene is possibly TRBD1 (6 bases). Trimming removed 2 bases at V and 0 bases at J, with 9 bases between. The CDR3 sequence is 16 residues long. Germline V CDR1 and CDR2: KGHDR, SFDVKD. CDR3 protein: CATSDWSGANTGELFF. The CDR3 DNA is TGTGCCACCAGTGATTGGTCAGGGGCGAACACCGGGGAGCTGTTTTTT.

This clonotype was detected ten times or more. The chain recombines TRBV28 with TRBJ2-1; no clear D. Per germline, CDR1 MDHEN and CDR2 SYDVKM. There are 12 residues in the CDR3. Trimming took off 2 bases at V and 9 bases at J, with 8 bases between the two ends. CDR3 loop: CASSLVGSEQFF. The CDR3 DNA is TGTGCCAGCAGTTTAGTGGGCAGTGAGCAGTTCTTC.

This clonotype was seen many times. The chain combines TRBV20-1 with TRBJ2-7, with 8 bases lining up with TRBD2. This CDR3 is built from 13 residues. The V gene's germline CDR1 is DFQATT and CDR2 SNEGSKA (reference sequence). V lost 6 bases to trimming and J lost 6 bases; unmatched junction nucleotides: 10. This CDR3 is CSAPASGSGEQYF. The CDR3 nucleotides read TGCAGTGCGCCCGCTAGCGGGTCAGGCGAGCAGTACTTC.

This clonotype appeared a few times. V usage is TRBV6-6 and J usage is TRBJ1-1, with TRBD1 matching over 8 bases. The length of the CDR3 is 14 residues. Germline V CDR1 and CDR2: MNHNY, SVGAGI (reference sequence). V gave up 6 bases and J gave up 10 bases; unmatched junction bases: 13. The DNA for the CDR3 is TGTGCCAGCAGCAAGATACAGGGGGAGGGTGGAGCTTTCTTT. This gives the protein CASSKIQGEGGAFF.

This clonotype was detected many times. The CDR3 sequence: CASSFRQENTEAFF. DNA of the CDR3: TGTGCCAGCAGCTTCAGACAGGAGAACACTGAAGCTTTCTTT. The chain carries TRBV6-6 and TRBJ1-1; tentatively, D is TRBD1 (6 bases). Germline-derived CDR1 and CDR2 are MNHNY and SVGAGI (reference sequence). CDR3 length equals 14 residues. The germline V and J ends were trimmed by 6 bases and 1 base, with 12 bases remaining between them.

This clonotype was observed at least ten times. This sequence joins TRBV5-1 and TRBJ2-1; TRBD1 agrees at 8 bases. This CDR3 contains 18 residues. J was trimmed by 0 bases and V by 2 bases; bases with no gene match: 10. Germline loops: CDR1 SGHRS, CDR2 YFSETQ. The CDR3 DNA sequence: TGCGCCAGCAGCTTCCAGGGGGCGGGTGCCCACTCCTACAATGAGCAGTTCTTC. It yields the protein CASSFQGAGAHSYNEQFF.

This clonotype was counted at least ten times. The CDR3 sequence: CASTRTGNEQYF. Here the CDR3 DNA reads TGTGCCAGCACTAGGACAGGGAACGAGCAGTACTTC. The chain combines TRBV28 with TRBJ2-7; the match to TRBD1 covers 8 bases. CDR3 length: 12 amino acids. V dropped 7 bases and J dropped 5; count of bases not matched to a gene: 4. Looked up from germline, CDR1 is MDHEN and CDR2 is SYDVKM.

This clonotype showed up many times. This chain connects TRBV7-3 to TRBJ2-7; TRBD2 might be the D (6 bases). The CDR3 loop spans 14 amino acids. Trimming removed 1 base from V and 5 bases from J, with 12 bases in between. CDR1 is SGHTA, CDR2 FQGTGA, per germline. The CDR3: CASSLMGGKDEQYF. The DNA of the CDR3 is TGTGCCAGCAGCTTAATGGGCGGGAAGGACGAGCAGTACTTC.

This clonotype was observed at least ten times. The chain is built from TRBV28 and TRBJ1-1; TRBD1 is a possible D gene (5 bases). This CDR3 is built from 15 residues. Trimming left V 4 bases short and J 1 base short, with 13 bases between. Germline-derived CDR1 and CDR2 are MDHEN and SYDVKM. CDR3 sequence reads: CASSSGEKSNTEAFF. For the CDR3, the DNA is TGTGCCAGCAGTTCGGGGGAGAAGTCGAACACTGAAGCTTTCTTT.

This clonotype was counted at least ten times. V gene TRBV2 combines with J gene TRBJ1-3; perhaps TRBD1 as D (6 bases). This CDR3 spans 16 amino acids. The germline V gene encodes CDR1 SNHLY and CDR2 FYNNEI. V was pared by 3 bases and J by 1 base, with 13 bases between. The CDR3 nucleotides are TGTGCCAGCAGTGATGGGACACCGAATTCTGGAAACACCATATATTTT. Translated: CASSDGTPNSGNTIYF.

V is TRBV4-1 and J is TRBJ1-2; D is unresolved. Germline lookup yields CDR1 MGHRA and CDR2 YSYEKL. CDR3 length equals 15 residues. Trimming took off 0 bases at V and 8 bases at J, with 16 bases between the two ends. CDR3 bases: TGCGCCAGCAGCCAAGAGGGTGCGGGAGCCGTGGGCTACACCTTC. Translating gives CASSQEGAGAVGYTF.

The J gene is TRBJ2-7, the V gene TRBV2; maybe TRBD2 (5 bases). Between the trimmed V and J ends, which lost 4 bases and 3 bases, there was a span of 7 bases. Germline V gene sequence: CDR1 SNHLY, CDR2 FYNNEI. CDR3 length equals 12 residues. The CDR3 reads CASSGGNYEQYF. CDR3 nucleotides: TGTGCCAGCAGTGGAGGGAACTACGAGCAGTACTTC.

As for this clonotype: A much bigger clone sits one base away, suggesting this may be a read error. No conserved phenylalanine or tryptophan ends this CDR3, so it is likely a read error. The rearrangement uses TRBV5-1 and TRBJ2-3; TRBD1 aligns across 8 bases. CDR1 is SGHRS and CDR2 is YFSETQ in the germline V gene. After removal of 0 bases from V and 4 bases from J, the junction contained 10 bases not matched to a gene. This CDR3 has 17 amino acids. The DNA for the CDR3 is TGCGCCAGCAGCTTGGATGGCAGGGGGCCTGTGTCAGATACGCAGTATTCT. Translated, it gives CASSLDGRGPVSDTQYS.

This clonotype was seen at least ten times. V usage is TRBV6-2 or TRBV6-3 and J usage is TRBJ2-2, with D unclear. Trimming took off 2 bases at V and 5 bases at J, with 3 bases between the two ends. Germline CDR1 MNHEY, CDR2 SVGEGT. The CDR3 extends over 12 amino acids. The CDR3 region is CASSYPTGELFF. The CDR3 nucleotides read TGTGCCAGCAGTTACCCGACCGGGGAGCTGTTTTTT.

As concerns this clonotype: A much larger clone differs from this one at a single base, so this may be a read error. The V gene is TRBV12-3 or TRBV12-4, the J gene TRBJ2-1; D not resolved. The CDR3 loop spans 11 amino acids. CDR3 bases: TGTGTCAGCAGTTCCACCAATGAGCAGTTCTTC. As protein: CVSSSTNEQFF.

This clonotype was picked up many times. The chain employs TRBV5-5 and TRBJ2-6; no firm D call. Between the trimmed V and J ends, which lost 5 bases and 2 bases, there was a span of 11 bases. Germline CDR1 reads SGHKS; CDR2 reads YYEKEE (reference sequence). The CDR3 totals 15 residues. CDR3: CASSLWQAGANVLTF. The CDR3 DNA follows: TGTGCCAGCAGTCTCTGGCAGGCTGGGGCCAACGTCCTGACTTTC.

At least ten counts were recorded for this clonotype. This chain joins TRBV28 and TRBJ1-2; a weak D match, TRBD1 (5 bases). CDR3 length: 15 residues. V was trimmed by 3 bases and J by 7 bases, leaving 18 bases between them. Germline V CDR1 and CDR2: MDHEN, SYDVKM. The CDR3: CASSFRDRRSGGYTF. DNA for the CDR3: TGTGCCAGCAGTTTCCGAGACAGACGAAGTGGTGGCTACACCTTC.

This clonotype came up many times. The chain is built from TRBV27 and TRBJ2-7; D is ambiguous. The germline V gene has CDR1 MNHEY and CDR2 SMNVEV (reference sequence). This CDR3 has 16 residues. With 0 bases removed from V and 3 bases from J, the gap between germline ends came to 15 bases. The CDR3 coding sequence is TGTGCCAGCAGTTTATCGGGGTCGCGAGGTTTCTACGAGCAGTACTTC. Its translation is CASSLSGSRGFYEQYF.